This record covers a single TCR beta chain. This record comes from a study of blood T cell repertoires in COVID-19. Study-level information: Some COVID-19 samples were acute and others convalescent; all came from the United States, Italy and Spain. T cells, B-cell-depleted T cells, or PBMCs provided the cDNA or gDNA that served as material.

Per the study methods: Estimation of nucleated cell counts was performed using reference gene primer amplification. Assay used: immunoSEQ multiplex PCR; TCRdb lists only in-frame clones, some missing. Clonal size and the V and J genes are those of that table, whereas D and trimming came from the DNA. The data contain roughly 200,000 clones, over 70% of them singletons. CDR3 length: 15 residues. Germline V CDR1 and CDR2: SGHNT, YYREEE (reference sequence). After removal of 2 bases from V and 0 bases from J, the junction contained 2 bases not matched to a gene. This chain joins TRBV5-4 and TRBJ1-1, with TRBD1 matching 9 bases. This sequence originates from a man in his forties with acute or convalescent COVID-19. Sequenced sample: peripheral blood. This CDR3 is CASSFTGGLNTEAFF. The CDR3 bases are TGTGCCAGCAGCTTCACAGGGGGCTTGAACACTGAAGCTTTCTTT. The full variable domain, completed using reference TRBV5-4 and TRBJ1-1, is ETGVTQSPTHLIKTRGQQVTLRCSSQSGHNTVSWYQQALGQGPQFIFQYYREEENGRGNFPPRFSGLQFPNYSSELNVNALELDDSALYLCASSFTGGLNTEAFFGQGTRLTVV.